This T cell receptor (beta chain) appears in the sequencing data of a study of OX40 agonist ivuxolimab in advanced cancers. Looking at the study overall: Patients were dosed with the agonistic anti-OX40 (CD134) antibody ivuxolimab. Roughly two fifths of patients had received prior checkpoint inhibitor therapy. Dose-escalation patients suffered from hepatocellular carcinoma, melanoma, renal cell or head and neck cancer. Study outcomes and limitations: CD8+ T cells were the subset that, on average, had more expanded clones than CD4+.

Here immunoSEQ multiplex PCR was the method, and the copy in TCRdb shows in-frame clones only, minus some. The sample lists approximately 90,000 clones, nearly 90% seen once, with approximately 0.36% in the top ten. For this clone: The antigen is not known.

The V gene lost 3 bases and the J gene lost 8 bases, with 7 bases spanning the gap. Germline-derived CDR1 and CDR2 are SGHTA and FQGNSA. This CDR3 contains 12 residues. The source was CD4+ or CD8+ T cells sorted from blood, collected in a trial of the OX40 agonist ivuxolimab. The rearrangement joins TRBV7-2 to TRBJ2-2, with D possibly TRBD2 on 6 matching bases. The sequence came from an adult with an advanced solid tumor such as melanoma, head and neck, liver or kidney cancer. CDR3 sequence: CASSLRGGELFF. CDR3 in DNA: TGTGCCAGCAGCTTGCGGGGTGGGGAGCTGTTTTTT.